The T cell receptor beta chain under discussion was sequenced for a study of cytomegalovirus exposure and HLA in healthy donors. Note on this clone: The antigen is undetermined. The same CDR3 arises from other DNA sequences in this sample as well.

Per the germline V gene, CDR1 is LGHNA and CDR2 is YSLEER. CDR3 length: 13 amino acids. V dropped 0 bases and J dropped 6 bases, with 8 bases sitting between them. The PCR ran on 60 Vbeta and 13 Jbeta primers. The repertoire was sequenced with immunoSEQ multiplex PCR; TCRdb's copy has only in-frame clones and lacks some. The specimen's table records 100,000 to 150,000 clones. The study, taken as a whole, reports: Differences between HLA loci emerged in a later analysis of TCR association rates, with DRB1 most and HLA-C fewest.

This chain uses TRBV4-3 with TRBJ1-2; no definite D call. This clonotype was sampled from a woman between 35 and 50 years old in good health and CMV-seronegative. Source material: PBMCs. This chain's CDR3 is CASSQDRRDGYTF. The DNA of the CDR3 is TGCGCCAGCAGCCAAGATCGCCGGGATGGCTACACCTTC.